This TCR beta chain was captured by sequencing in a study of blood T cell repertoires in COVID-19 (dated by TCRdb to the early 2020s). About the full investigation: Samples covering the acute and convalescent phases of COVID-19 were provided by collaborators in the United States, Italy and Spain. Sample metadata almost always included a de-identified subject ID, COVID-19 status, age in years and sex. Samples came from the ongoing ImmuneRACE study (first 160 participants) plus 1,254 subjects from 6 global collaborators. The prospective study material was composed of cDNA or gDNA derived from T cells, B-cell-depleted T cells, or PBMCs. The repertoires were released in a freely available public database intended as a resource for research on the immune response to SARS-CoV-2. Deeply sampled blood TCRbeta repertoires from subjects exposed to, actively infected with, or recovered from COVID-19 were included in the dataset. Where available, HLA class I and class II types were obtained from metadata supplied by the sample provider rather than from assay-based typing.

In Seattle, one collaborating source enrolled patients while the infection was active and tracked those patients longitudinally over the course of disease. Whole blood was collected in K2EDTA tubes by collaborating institutions according to the institutions' own protocols. Collaborator samples were shipped for TCRbeta analysis as frozen whole blood, isolated PBMCs, or DNA extracted from either sample type. CDR1 and CDR2 are read off the germline V gene as SGHNT and YENEEA. The CDR3 goes from the cysteine to the phenylalanine over 14 residues. The DNA shown is the 42-base CDR3, in frame from base 1. V and J are truncated by 3 bases and 8 bases respectively, leaving an intervening sequence of 11 bases. General conclusions and limits of the study: How much clinical and demographic metadata was included differed by source and by participant, and the metadata was provided uncurated.

TCRbeta CDR3 regions were amplified from genomic DNA using the immunoSEQ Assay, a bias-controlled multiplex PCR. Per the source publication's procedure: Nucleated cell counts per sample were estimated from amplification of reference gene primers within the assay. To quantify the absolute abundance of each unique TCRbeta CDR3 rearrangement, sequence reads were collapsed and filtered. For each sample, productive Simpson clonality was calculated as the square root of Simpson's diversity index across productive rearrangements. In its TCRdb copy, this immuneACCESS table keeps in-frame sequences only and misses some clones. Where compared with another copy, unresolved V genes explain less than half of these, and the others have no known cause. The DNA gave D and trimming, while V, J and clone size come from that table. The sample table holds some 200,000 clones, of which 65% to 90% were seen once. The ten largest clones take up roughly 2.2% of the sample.

About this clone: Its specific antigen is unknown. No much larger clone exists at a distance of one base, and base qualities are not known.

The origin of this receptor is an older woman with COVID-19, enrolled during active disease. The rearranged segments are TRBV11-3 and TRBJ1-6, with a weak D call of TRBD1 (6 bases match). The sample consisted of peripheral blood. The CDR3 is CASSLGTLHSPLHF. Read as DNA, the sequence is TGTGCCAGCAGCTTGGGGACATTACATTCACCCCTCCACTTT.